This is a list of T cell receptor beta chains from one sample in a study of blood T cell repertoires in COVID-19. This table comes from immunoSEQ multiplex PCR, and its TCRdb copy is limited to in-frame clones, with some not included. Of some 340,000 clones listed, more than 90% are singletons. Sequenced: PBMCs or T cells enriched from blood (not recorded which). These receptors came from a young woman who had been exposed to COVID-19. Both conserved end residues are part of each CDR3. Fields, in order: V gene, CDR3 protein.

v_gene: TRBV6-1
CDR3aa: CASSDPPTAKETQYF

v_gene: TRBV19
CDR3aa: CASSIRGGDINQPQHF

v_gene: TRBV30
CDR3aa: CAWSEGQLAGELFF

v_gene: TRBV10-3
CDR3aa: CAIMRDSGTEAFF

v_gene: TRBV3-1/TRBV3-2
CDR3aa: CASSPGERSRGYEQYF

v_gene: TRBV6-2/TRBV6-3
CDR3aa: CASSSRDRGETQYF

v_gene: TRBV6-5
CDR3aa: CASSPRSTGTGELFF

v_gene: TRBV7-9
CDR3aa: CASSVGQRYGYTF

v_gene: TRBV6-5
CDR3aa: CASRTQGILNSPLHF

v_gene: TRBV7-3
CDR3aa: CASSLAGSRGETQYF

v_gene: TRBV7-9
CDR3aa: CASSLARYSYNEQFF

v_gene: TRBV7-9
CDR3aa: CASSSTGQGYNSPLHF

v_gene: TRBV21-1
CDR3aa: CASSKGSWGGNQPQHF

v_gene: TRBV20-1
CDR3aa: CSASRGRQGAPPDQETQYF

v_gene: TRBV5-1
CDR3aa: CARKARQAVYGYTF

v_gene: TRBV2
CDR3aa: CASTLEITGYTF